These T cell receptor beta chains were read from a single sample in a study of blood T cells in healthy people across ages. Each CDR3 protein is one row after TCRdb ran MiXCR on the 5' RACE reads. Among roughly 2 million distinct CDR3 sequences listed, 49% were seen once. What was sequenced was blood. The receptors shown here come from a woman in her thirties or forties in good health. Each CDR3 is given with its conserved first and last residue. The D gene is left open where the match is weak. Clone size is shown for a subset of rows, as once, few, many or a class of expanded clone.

v_call	j_call	clone_size	d_call	cdr3_nt	cdr3_aa
TRBV15	TRBJ2-3	.	.	TGTGCCACCAGCCGCGTTCGTGGAGCGTTCACAGATACGCAGTATTTT	CATSRVRGAFTDTQYF
TRBV10-3	TRBJ2-1	few	.	TGTGCTATCAGTGAGGGGGTTCTAGGGTATAACAATGAGCAGTTCTTC	CAISEGVLGYNNEQFF
TRBV7-2	TRBJ2-3	few	.	TGTGCCAGCAGCTTGTTCTCCGATACCACAGATACGCAGTATTTT	CASSLFSDTTDTQYF
TRBV28	TRBJ2-7	many	.	TGTGCCAGCAGCTTCCGACTCCGGGACCTAAAGTACGAGCAGTACTTC	CASSFRLRDLKYEQYF
TRBV7-8	TRBJ1-4	.	.	TGTGCCAGCAGCGGGCGGGTTACTAATGAAAAACTGTTTTTT	CASSGRVTNEKLFF
TRBV4-3	TRBJ2-3	few	.	TGCGCCAGCAGCCACGCCCCCACAGATACGCAGTATTTT	CASSHAPTDTQYF
TRBV29-1	TRBJ1-2	many	.	TGCAGCGTTGTGAGCACGTTCAAGAGCCAGAACTATGGCTACACCTTC	CSVVSTFKSQNYGYTF
TRBV7-9	TRBJ2-7	.	TRBD1	TGTGCCAGCAGCTTACCAACCAACGGGACAGGGAACTACGAGCAGTACTTC	CASSLPTNGTGNYEQYF
TRBV20-1	TRBJ1-6	once	TRBD1	TGCAGTGCTAGTGGCAGGGGGCCTAGTTCACCCCTCCACTTT	CSASGRGPSSPLHF
TRBV6-5	TRBJ2-4	once	TRBD1	TGTGCCAGCAGGATTTACCGGGACAGCTCCTACGAGCGGTACTTC	CASRIYRDSSYERYF
TRBV29-1	TRBJ1-5	few	TRBD1	TGCAGCGCCACAGGGGCCAATCAGCCCCAGCATTTT	CSATGANQPQHF
TRBV20-1	TRBJ1-3	.	TRBD1	TGCAGTGCTAGAGCGTCACACAGGGGCTCTGGAAACACCATATATTTT	CSARASHRGSGNTIYF
TRBV5-1	TRBJ2-5	.	TRBD1	TGCGCCAGCAGCGAGGGACAGCGGAACCAAGAGACCCAGTACTTC	CASSEGQRNQETQYF
TRBV18	TRBJ2-2	once	TRBD1	TGTGCCAGCTCACCTGGGACAGGGGCCACCGGGGAGCTGTTTTTT	CASSPGTGATGELFF
TRBV10-3	TRBJ1-2	.	.	TGTGCCATCCGGCGAGGACCTGGCTACACCTTC	CAIRRGPGYTF
TRBV13	TRBJ2-3	.	.	TGTGCCAGCAGCTCGCCCCCCGCTAGCGCACGTCACACAGATACGCAGTATTTT	CASSSPPASARHTDTQYF
TRBV7-2	TRBJ2-2	.	TRBD1	TGTGCCAGCAGCTTAGGACAGGGGGCACGGACCGGGGAGCTGTTTTTT	CASSLGQGARTGELFF
TRBV20-1	TRBJ2-7	.	TRBD1	TGCAGTCCCATGGCCGGGACAGGGGGCTACGAGCAGTACTTC	CSPMAGTGGYEQYF
TRBV12-3/TRBV12-4	TRBJ2-1	few	TRBD2	TGTGCCAGCAGCCGGACTAGCGGGGTCGATGAGCAGTTCTTC	CASSRTSGVDEQFF
TRBV7-2	TRBJ1-5	.	.	TGTGCCAGCAGCGTGGGACAAAGCCAGCATTTT	CASSVGQSQHF
TRBV4-1	TRBJ1-2	.	.	TGCGCCAGCAGCCAAGTTCAGGAGTATGGCTACACCTTC	CASSQVQEYGYTF
TRBV9	TRBJ2-1	.	.	TGTGCCAGCAGCGGGGCTTCAGCCAATGAGCAGTTCTTC	CASSGASANEQFF
TRBV12-3/TRBV12-4	TRBJ2-5	.	.	TGTGCCAGCACCCCCACCGGTGGAGAGACCCAGTACTTC	CASTPTGGETQYF
TRBV11-2	TRBJ2-5	few	TRBD2	TGTGCCAGCAGCTTAGATTTTGGACTAGCGGGGACCCAAGAGACCCAGTACTTC	CASSLDFGLAGTQETQYF
TRBV5-1	TRBJ1-1	few	.	TGCGCCAGCAGCGCATTCACAGGGCTGAGCGAAGCTTTCTTT	CASSAFTGLSEAFF
TRBV27	TRBJ2-2	.	TRBD1	TGTGCCAGCAGCCAGGACAGGGGGCCGAACACCGGGGAGCTGTTTTTT	CASSQDRGPNTGELFF
TRBV7-3	TRBJ2-5	.	TRBD2	TGTGCCAGCAGCTTAATGGGGGGGACCCAAGAGACCCAGTACTTC	CASSLMGGTQETQYF
TRBV7-9	TRBJ2-5	.	TRBD1	TGTGCCAGCAGCTTGGTAGACAGGGGGGAAGAGACCCAGTACTTC	CASSLVDRGEETQYF
TRBV20-1	TRBJ1-2	few	TRBD1	TGCAGTGCCTCTCAGACAGGGTTCGGAGGCTACACCTTC	CSASQTGFGGYTF
TRBV29-1	TRBJ2-5	few	.	TGCAGCGTTGAAAAAATGGCGGAGACCCAGTACTTC	CSVEKMAETQYF
TRBV3-1	TRBJ1-4	.	.	TGTGCCAGCAGCTCTTCCGGGACGGGGCTGTTTTTT	CASSSSGTGLFF
TRBV18	TRBJ2-5	many	.	TGTGCCAGCAGCCCGGGGTACCAAGAGACCCAGTACTTC	CASSPGYQETQYF
TRBV29-1	TRBJ2-1	.	TRBD1	TGCAGCGTTGAGAAGGGGGCTCTCAATGAGCAGTTCTTC	CSVEKGALNEQFF
TRBV15	TRBJ2-5	many	TRBD2	TGTGCCACCAGTACAGCGGGAGTCCAAGAGACCCAGTACTTC	CATSTAGVQETQYF
TRBV7-2	TRBJ2-1	few	.	TGTGCCAGCAGCTTGGAGACCTACAATGAGCAGTTCTTC	CASSLETYNEQFF
TRBV29-1	TRBJ2-5	few	TRBD1	TGCAGCGTTCATTCTAGGGGGACAGGGGAAGAGACCCAGTACTTC	CSVHSRGTGEETQYF
TRBV4-3	TRBJ2-3	.	TRBD2	TGCGCCAGCAGCCAAGATCTAGCGGGGGGTGTTGATACGCAGTATTTT	CASSQDLAGGVDTQYF
TRBV6-6	TRBJ2-2	once	.	TGTGCCAGCAGTTACTCGAGACTTTCCGGGGAGCTGTTTTTT	CASSYSRLSGELFF
TRBV7-2	TRBJ2-5	.	TRBD1	TGTGCCAGCAGCTTGGGGACAGGGGGCGGTGTGTCCTACAATGAGCAGTACTTC	CASSLGTGGGVSYNEQYF
TRBV6-2/TRBV6-3	TRBJ1-1	.	TRBD1	TGTGCCAGCAGGGAGCAGGGGGTAGGTCGCACTGAAGCTTTCTTT	CASREQGVGRTEAFF
TRBV6-1	TRBJ2-5	.	.	TGTGCCAGCCTACGTACCCGACAGGCCTCGGGAGAGACCCAGTACTTC	CASLRTRQASGETQYF
TRBV5-1	TRBJ2-5	many	.	TGCGCCAGCAGCTTGAACCAGGGTGAGACCCAGTACTTC	CASSLNQGETQYF
TRBV7-9	TRBJ2-3	.	.	TGTGCCAGCAGCTTACGGGACCTGCGATCTAGCACAGATACGCAGTATTTT	CASSLRDLRSSTDTQYF
TRBV12-3/TRBV12-4	TRBJ2-3	.	.	TGTGCCAGTCGGGTCCAAGCACTCAGCACAGATACGCAGTATTTT	CASRVQALSTDTQYF
TRBV5-1	TRBJ2-5	many	.	TGTGCCAGCAGCTTAGATCTGGAGACCCAGTACTTC	CASSLDLETQYF
TRBV2	TRBJ2-4	.	TRBD1	TGTGCCAGCAGTGACGAGGGGGCGGCCAAAAACATTCAGTACTTC	CASSDEGAAKNIQYF
TRBV7-6	TRBJ2-7	.	TRBD1	TGTGCCAGCAGCTCTGCCGGGACAGGGGACTCCTACGAGCAGTACTTC	CASSSAGTGDSYEQYF
TRBV7-8	TRBJ2-7	.	TRBD2	TGTGCCAGCAGCTCGGTGACTAGCGGTCGTCCCTACAATGAGCAGTACTTC	CASSSVTSGRPYNEQYF
TRBV2	TRBJ2-1	.	TRBD1	TGTGCCAGGGACAGGGGAAACAATGAGCAGTTCTTC	CARDRGNNEQFF
TRBV7-9	TRBJ2-3	.	TRBD1	TGTGCCAGCAGCTACGACAGGGGGGAGGTGTCAGATACGCAGTATTTT	CASSYDRGEVSDTQYF